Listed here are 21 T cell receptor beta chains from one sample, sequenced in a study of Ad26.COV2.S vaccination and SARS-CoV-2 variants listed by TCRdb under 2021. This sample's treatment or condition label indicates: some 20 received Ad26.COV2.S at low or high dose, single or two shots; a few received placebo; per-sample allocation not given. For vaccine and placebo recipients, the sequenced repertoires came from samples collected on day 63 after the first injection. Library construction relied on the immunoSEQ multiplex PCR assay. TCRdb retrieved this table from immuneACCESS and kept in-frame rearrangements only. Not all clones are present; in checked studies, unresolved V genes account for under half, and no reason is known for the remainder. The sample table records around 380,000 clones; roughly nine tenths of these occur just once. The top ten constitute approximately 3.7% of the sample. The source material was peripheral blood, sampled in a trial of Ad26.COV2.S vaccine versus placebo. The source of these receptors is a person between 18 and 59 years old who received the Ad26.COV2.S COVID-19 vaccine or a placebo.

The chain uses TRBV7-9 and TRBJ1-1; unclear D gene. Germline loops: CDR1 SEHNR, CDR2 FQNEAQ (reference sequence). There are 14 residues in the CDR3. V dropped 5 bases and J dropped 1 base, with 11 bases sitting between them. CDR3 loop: CASSKQSENTEAFF. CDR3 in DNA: TGTGCCAGCAGCAAGCAATCAGAGAACACTGAAGCTTTCTTT.

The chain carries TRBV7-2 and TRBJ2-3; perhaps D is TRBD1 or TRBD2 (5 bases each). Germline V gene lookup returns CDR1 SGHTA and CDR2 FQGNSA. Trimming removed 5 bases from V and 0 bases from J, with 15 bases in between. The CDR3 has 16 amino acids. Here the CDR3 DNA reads TGTGCCAGCAGCCTCGGGACCGAGCCTAGCACAGATACGCAGTATTTT. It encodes CASSLGTEPSTDTQYF.

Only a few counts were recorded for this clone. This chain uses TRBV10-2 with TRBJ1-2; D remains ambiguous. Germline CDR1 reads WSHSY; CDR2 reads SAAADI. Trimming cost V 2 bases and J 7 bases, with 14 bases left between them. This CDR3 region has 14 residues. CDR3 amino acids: CASSEGPDSSGYTF. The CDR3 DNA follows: TGCGCCAGCAGTGAGGGACCTGATTCCTCTGGCTACACCTTC.

DNA of the CDR3: TGTGCCAGCAGTTACGGGACAGGGGGCCGAAACACTGAAGCTTTCTTT. Protein: CASSYGTGGRNTEAFF. The V and J genes are TRBV6-5 and TRBJ1-1; TRBD1 agrees at 12 bases. Germline CDR1 and CDR2: MNHEY and SVGAGI. The CDR3 spans 16 residues. V lost 2 bases, J lost 2 bases, and 3 bases stayed unmatched.

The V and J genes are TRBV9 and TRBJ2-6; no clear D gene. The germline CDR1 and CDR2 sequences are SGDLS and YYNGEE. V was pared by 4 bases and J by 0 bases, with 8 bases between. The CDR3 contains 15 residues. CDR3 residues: CASSPWGSGANVLTF. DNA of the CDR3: TGTGCCAGCAGCCCATGGGGCTCTGGGGCCAACGTCCTGACTTTC.

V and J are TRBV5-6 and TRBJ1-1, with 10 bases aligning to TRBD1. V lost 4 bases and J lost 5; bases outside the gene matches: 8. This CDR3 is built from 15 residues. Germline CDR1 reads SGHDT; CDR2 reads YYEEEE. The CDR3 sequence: CASSIGTGAPTEAFF. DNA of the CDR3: TGTGCCAGCAGCATAGGGACAGGGGCGCCAACTGAAGCTTTCTTT.

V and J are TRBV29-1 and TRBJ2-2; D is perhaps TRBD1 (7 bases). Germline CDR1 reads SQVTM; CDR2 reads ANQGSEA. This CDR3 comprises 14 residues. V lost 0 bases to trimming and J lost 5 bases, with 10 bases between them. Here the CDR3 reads CSVEEPGGTGELFF. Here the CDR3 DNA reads TGCAGCGTTGAAGAACCAGGGGGGACCGGGGAGCTGTTTTTT.

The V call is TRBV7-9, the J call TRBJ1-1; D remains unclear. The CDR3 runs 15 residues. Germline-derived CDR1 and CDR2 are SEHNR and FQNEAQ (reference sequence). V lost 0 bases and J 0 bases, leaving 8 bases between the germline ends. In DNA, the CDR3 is TGTGCCAGCAGCTTAGCTAGGTGGCTGAACACTGAAGCTTTCTTT. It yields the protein CASSLARWLNTEAFF.

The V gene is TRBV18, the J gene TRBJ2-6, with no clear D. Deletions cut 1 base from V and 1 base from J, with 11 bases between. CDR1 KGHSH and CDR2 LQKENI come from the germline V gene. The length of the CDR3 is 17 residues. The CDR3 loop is CASSPQVGSSGANVLTF. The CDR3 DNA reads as TGTGCCAGCTCACCACAGGTGGGCAGTTCTGGGGCCAACGTCCTGACTTTC. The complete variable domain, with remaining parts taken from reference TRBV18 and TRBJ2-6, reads NAGVMQNPRHLVRRRGQEARLRCSPMKGHSHVYWYRQLPEEGLKFMVYLQKENIIDESGMPKERFSAEFPKEGPSILRIQQVVRGDSAAYFCASSPQVGSSGANVLTFGAGSRLTVL.

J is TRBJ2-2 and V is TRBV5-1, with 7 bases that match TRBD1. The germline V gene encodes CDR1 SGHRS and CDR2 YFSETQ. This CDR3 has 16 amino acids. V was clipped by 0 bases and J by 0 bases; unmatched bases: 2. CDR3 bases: TGCGCCAGCAGCTTGGAGGACAGGACGAACACCGGGGAGCTGTTTTTT. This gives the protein CASSLEDRTNTGELFF.

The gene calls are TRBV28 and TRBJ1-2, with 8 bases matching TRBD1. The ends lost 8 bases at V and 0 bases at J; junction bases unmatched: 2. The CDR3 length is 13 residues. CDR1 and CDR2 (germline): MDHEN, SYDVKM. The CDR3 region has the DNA TGTGCCAGCGAGACAGGGGCTAACTATGGCTACACCTTC. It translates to CASETGANYGYTF.

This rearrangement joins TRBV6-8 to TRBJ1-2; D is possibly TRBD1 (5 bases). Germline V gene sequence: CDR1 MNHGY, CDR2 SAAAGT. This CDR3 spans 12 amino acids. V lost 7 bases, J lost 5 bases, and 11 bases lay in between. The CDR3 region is CASNRLLYGYTF. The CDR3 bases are TGTGCCAGCAACAGGCTTTTGTATGGCTACACCTTC.

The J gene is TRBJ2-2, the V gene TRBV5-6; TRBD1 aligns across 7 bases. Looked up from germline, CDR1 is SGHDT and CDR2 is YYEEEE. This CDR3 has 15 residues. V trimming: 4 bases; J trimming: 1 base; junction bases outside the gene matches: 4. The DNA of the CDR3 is TGTGCCAGCAGCAAGCGGACAGGGAACACCGGGGAGCTGTTTTTT. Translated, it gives CASSKRTGNTGELFF.

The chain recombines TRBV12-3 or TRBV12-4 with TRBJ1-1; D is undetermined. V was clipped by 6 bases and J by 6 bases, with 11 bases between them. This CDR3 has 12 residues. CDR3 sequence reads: CASSWVGSEAFF. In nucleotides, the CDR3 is TGTGCCAGCAGCTGGGTAGGTTCTGAAGCTTTCTTT.

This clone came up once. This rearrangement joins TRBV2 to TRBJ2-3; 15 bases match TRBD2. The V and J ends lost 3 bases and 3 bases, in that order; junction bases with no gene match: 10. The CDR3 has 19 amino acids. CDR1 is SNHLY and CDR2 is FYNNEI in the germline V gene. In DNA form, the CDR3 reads TGTGCCAGCAGTGACGGACTAGCGGGGGGGAGTTTTGAGACAGATACGCAGTATTTT. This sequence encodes CASSDGLAGGSFETDTQYF.

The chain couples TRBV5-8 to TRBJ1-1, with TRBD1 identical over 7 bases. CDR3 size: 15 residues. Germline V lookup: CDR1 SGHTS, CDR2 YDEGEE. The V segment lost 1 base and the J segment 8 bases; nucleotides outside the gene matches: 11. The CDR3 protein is CASSLSGTAGLEAFF. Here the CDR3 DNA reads TGTGCCAGCAGCTTGAGTGGGACAGCGGGTTTGGAAGCTTTCTTT.

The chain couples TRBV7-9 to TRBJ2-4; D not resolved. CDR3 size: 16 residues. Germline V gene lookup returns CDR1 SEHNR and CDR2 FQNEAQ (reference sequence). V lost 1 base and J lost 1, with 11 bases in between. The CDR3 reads CASSLGHGQAKNIQYF. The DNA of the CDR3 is TGTGCCAGCAGCTTAGGTCATGGGCAGGCCAAAAACATTCAGTACTTC.

The CDR3 reads CASSQVASTDTQYF. In DNA, the CDR3 is TGCGCCAGCAGCCAAGTTGCTAGCACAGATACGCAGTATTTT. The chain recombines TRBV4-1 with TRBJ2-3; no reliable D call. The CDR3 covers 14 residues. The germline CDR1 and CDR2 sequences are MGHRA and YSYEKL. V lost 1 base and J lost 0, with 5 bases in between.

CDR3 in amino acids: CASSLALGATNEKLFF. For the CDR3, the DNA is TGCGCCAGCAGCTTGGCCCTGGGGGCAACTAATGAAAAACTGTTTTTT. The V call is TRBV5-1, the J call TRBJ1-4, with D perhaps matching TRBD1 (5 bases). The germline V gene encodes CDR1 SGHRS and CDR2 YFSETQ. The CDR3 loop spans 16 amino acids. The germline V and J ends were trimmed by 0 bases and 0 bases, with 9 bases remaining between them.

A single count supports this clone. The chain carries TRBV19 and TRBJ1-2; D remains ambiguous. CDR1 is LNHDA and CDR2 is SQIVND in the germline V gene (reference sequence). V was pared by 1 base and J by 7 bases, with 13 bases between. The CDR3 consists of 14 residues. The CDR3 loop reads CASSIGAITRGYTF. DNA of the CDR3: TGTGCCAGTAGTATAGGTGCCATAACTCGTGGCTACACCTTC. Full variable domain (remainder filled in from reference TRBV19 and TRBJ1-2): DGGITQSPKYLFRKEGQNVTLSCEQNLNHDAMYWYRQDPGQGLRLIYYSQIVNDFQKGDIAEGYSVSREKKESFPLTVTSAQKNPTAFYLCASSIGAITRGYTFGSGTRLTVV.

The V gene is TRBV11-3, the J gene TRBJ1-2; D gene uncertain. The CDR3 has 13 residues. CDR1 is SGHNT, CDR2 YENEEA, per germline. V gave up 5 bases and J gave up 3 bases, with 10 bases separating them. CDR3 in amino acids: CASSLLWDYGYTF. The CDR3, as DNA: TGTGCCAGCAGCCTTTTATGGGACTATGGCTACACCTTC.